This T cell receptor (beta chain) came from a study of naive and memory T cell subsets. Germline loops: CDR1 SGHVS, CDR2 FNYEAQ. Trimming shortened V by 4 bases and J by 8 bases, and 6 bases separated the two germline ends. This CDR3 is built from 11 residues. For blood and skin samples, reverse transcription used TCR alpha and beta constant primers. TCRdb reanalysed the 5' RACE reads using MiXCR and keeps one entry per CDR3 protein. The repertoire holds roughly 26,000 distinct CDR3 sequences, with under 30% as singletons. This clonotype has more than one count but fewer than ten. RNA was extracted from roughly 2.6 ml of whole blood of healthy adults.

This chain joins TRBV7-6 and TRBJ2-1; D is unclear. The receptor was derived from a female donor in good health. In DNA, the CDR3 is TGTGCCAGCAGCTCGACTGATGAGCAGTTCTTC. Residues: CASSSTDEQFF. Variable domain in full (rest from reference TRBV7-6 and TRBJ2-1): GAGVSQSPRYKVTKRGQDVALRCDPISGHVSLYWYRQALGQGPEFLTYFNYEAQQDKSGLPNDRFSAERPEGSISTLTIQRTEQRDSAMYRCASSSTDEQFFGPGTRLTVL.